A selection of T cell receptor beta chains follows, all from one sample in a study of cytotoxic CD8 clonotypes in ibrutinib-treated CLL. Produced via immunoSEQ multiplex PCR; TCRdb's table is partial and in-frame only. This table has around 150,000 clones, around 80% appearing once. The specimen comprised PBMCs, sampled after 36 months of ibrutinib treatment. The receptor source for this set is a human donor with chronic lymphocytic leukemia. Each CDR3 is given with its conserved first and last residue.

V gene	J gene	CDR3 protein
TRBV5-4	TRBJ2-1	CASSPLRLAGTPLSYNEQFF
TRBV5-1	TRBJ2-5	CASSRDGTAVGTQYF
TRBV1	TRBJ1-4	CTSSQVIRRVLEKLFF
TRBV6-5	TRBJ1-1	CASSVTEEAFF
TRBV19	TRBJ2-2	CASSIMALAGDLSTGELFF
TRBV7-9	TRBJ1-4	CAGWGGGEKLFF
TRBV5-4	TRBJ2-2	CASSLDLIGTGELFF
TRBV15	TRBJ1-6	CATSRDRDYRNSPLHF
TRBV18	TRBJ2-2	CASPHPGRPVVGTGELFF
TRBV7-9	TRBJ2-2	CASSPGDNTGELFF
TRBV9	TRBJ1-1	CASSVGGGGRGTEAFF
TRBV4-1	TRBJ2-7	CASSLTWTGGGSLYEQYF
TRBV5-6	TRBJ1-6	CASSLDRAGNSPLHF
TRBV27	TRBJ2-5	CASTPWGSWETQYF
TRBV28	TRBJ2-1	CASIAPGRYNEQFF
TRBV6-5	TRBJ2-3	CASSSLAGGYTDTQYF
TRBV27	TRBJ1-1	CASSLGTGNTEAFF
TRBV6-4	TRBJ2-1	CASSDSSTGGNEQFF
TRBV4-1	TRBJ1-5	CASSQETGTGTQPQHF
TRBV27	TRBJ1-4	CASSFAGSYNEKLFF
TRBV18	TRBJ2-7	CASSPRLVGEQYF
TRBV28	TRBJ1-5	CASSFRPRAGKNQPQHF
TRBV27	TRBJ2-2	CASSLRQITGELFF
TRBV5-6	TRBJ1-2	CASSQDGSGSYGYTF
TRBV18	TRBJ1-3	CASSPVVSIGVSGNTIYF
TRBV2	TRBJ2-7	CASKGYLASYEQYF
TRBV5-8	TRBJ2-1	CASSLQGNEQFF
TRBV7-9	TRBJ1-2	CASSLARNSYWRGYTF
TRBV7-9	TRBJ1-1	CASSLAAGLVTEAFF
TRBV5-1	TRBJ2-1	CASSSLAGYNEQFF
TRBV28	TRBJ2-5	CASSGPQGYQETQYF
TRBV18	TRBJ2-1	CASSPSAGDNEQFF
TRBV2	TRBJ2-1	CASRRLAGDTYNEQFF
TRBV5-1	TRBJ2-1	CASRLAGNSYNEQFF
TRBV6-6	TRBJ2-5	CASSYRGRETQYF
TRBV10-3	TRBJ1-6	CAISTDPPALHF
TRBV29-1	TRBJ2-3	CSGTAAGGRTDTQYF
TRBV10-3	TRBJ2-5	CAIRRASEETQYF
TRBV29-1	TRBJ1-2	CSVEDYPRGGYTF
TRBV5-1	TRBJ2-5	CASSLGGQGIKTQYF
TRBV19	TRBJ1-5	CASSILPGVSNQPQHF
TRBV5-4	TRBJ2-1	CASSFGGRADYEQFF
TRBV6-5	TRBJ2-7	CASRNRARRPYEQYF
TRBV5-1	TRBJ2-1	CASSLVGQGFGNEQFF
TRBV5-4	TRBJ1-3	CASRDRASGNTIYF
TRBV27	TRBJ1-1	CASSLFQGVTEAFF